A selection of T cell receptor beta chains follows, all from one sample in a study of blood T cells in healthy people across ages. Via MiXCR, TCRdb re-called the 5' RACE reads, giving one row per CDR3 protein. The sample shows 700,000 to 850,000 distinct CDR3 sequences, about 37% of them seen only once. Sequencing was performed on blood. These receptors all stem from a man aged 18 to 30 in good health. CDR3s include the opening cysteine and the closing phenylalanine or tryptophan. The D gene is left open where the match is weak. Rows give clone size only sometimes, using once, few, many, or a class for an expanded clone.

v_gene	len	abundance	j_gene	d_gene	CDR3aa	CDR3nt
TRBV27	11	many	TRBJ1-2	NA	CASSWGGGYTF	TGTGCCAGCAGTTGGGGGGGGGGCTACACCTTC
TRBV5-1	16	NA	TRBJ1-1	TRBD1	CASSLEGAPSNTEAFF	TGCGCCAGCAGCTTGGAGGGGGCCCCATCGAACACTGAAGCTTTCTTT
TRBV5-1	16	NA	TRBJ2-2	NA	CASSSKQDMNTGELFF	TGCGCCAGCAGTAGCAAACAGGACATGAACACCGGGGAGCTGTTTTTT
TRBV6-2/TRBV6-3	15	NA	TRBJ1-4	NA	CASSYGRAANEKLFF	TGTGCCAGCAGTTACGGCCGGGCAGCTAATGAAAAACTGTTTTTT
TRBV5-6	13	NA	TRBJ2-3	NA	CASSPDRPDTQYF	TGTGCCAGCAGCCCCGACAGGCCAGATACGCAGTATTTT
TRBV7-2	16	NA	TRBJ2-1	NA	CASSLARTTYQETQFF	TGTGCCAGCAGCTTAGCGCGCACCACGTACCAAGAGACCCAGTTCTTC
TRBV12-3/TRBV12-4	14	NA	TRBJ1-1	TRBD1	CASAMTGGWTEAFF	TGTGCCAGCGCTATGACAGGGGGCTGGACTGAAGCTTTCTTT
TRBV12-3/TRBV12-4	13	NA	TRBJ1-2	NA	CASSPSINYGYTF	TGTGCCAGCAGTCCCTCAATCAACTATGGCTACACCTTC
TRBV2	15	NA	TRBJ2-5	TRBD2	CASSERLAGDHEQYF	TGTGCCAGCAGTGAACGACTAGCGGGGGACCATGAGCAGTACTTC
TRBV5-1	15	NA	TRBJ2-3	NA	CASSPDSISTDTQYF	TGCGCCAGCAGCCCCGACAGTATTAGCACAGATACGCAGTATTTT
TRBV20-1	16	NA	TRBJ2-1	NA	CSAGDLDRSSYNEQFF	TGCAGTGCTGGAGACCTCGACAGAAGCTCCTACAATGAGCAGTTCTTC
TRBV5-1	16	NA	TRBJ2-3	TRBD2	CASSLELALSTDTQYF	TGCGCCAGCAGCTTGGAACTAGCGCTTAGCACAGATACGCAGTATTTT
TRBV29-1	12	NA	TRBJ1-1	NA	CSVGDGVTEAFF	TGCAGCGTTGGTGACGGAGTTACTGAAGCTTTCTTT
TRBV5-5	12	NA	TRBJ2-5	NA	CASSPDVGPQYF	TGTGCCAGCAGCCCGGATGTCGGGCCCCAGTACTTC
TRBV25-1	16	few	TRBJ1-4	NA	CASSDRVDGLNEKLFF	TGTGCCAGCAGTGACAGGGTCGACGGGCTTAATGAAAAACTGTTTTTT
TRBV12-3/TRBV12-4	14	NA	TRBJ2-7	TRBD2	CASRLAGDFDEQYF	TGTGCCAGCAGGCTAGCGGGAGATTTCGACGAGCAGTACTTC
TRBV10-3	13	many	TRBJ2-1	NA	CAISEDLYNEQFF	TGTGCCATCAGTGAGGACCTATACAATGAGCAGTTCTTC
TRBV24-1	13	few	TRBJ1-1	NA	CATSGGPNTEAFF	TGTGCCACCTCTGGGGGCCCGAACACTGAAGCTTTCTTT
TRBV15	14	few	TRBJ1-1	NA	CATSRDRAYTEAFF	TGTGCCACCAGCAGAGACAGGGCTTACACTGAAGCTTTCTTT
TRBV19	13	NA	TRBJ1-4	TRBD1	CASSPGGYEKPFF	TGTGCCAGTAGCCCAGGGGGCTATGAAAAACCGTTTTTT
TRBV25-1	12	once	TRBJ2-5	NA	CASSDGGNEQYF	TGTGCCAGCAGTGATGGGGGGAATGAGCAGTACTTC
TRBV7-9	17	few	TRBJ1-2	TRBD1	CASSLDATGTGPYGYTF	TGTGCCAGCAGCTTAGACGCAACCGGGACAGGGCCTTATGGCTACACCTTC
TRBV11-1	16	NA	TRBJ2-3	TRBD1	CASSLPGQLSTDTQYF	TGTGCCAGCAGCTTACCGGGACAGTTAAGCACAGATACGCAGTATTTT
TRBV5-1	15	NA	TRBJ1-4	NA	CASSLAGSPSEKLFF	TGCGCCAGCAGCTTGGCCGGGAGTCCTTCGGAAAAACTGTTTTTT
TRBV24-1	14	NA	TRBJ2-3	NA	CATSDGALLGTQYF	TGTGCCACCAGTGATGGGGCCCTTTTGGGTACGCAGTATTTT
TRBV20-1	19	NA	TRBJ1-6	TRBD1	CSARRPGTGGVASNSPLHF	TGCAGTGCTAGACGACCCGGGACAGGGGGCGTTGCTAGCAATTCACCCCTCCACTTT
TRBV12-3/TRBV12-4	13	NA	TRBJ2-4	TRBD1	CASSGTGRNIQYF	TGTGCCAGCAGTGGGACAGGGAGAAACATTCAGTACTTC
TRBV12-3/TRBV12-4	12	NA	TRBJ2-5	NA	CASSLSIYEKYF	TGTGCCAGCAGTTTAAGCATCTACGAGAAGTACTTC
TRBV20-1	16	few	TRBJ1-2	TRBD1	CSARRSGVTGAYGYTF	TGCAGTGCTCGTCGGTCCGGCGTCACAGGGGCCTATGGCTACACCTTC
TRBV5-1	17	NA	TRBJ2-4	NA	CASSLNPKTRAKNIQYF	TGCGCCAGCAGTCTAAATCCCAAAACCAGGGCCAAAAACATTCAGTACTTC
TRBV19	14	few	TRBJ2-5	NA	CASSKNWIQETQYF	TGTGCCAGTAGTAAAAACTGGATTCAAGAGACCCAGTACTTC
TRBV5-1	16	few	TRBJ1-2	NA	CASSLSAAGDNYGYTF	TGCGCCAGCAGCTTAAGTGCGGCCGGAGATAACTATGGCTACACCTTC
TRBV7-6	15	NA	TRBJ2-5	TRBD1	CASSPQGESYNEQYF	TGTGCCAGCAGCCCACAGGGGGAGTCCTACAATGAGCAGTACTTC
TRBV9	14	NA	TRBJ1-2	NA	CASSVAATNYGYTF	TGTGCCAGCAGCGTAGCAGCGACAAACTATGGCTACACCTTC
TRBV12-3/TRBV12-4	15	NA	TRBJ2-7	NA	CASSCRGTASYEQYF	TGTGCCAGCAGTTGCAGAGGGACGGCAAGCTACGAGCAGTACTTC
TRBV11-1	15	many	TRBJ2-1	TRBD2	CASSLGRGLNNEQFF	TGTGCCAGCAGCTTGGGACGGGGACTAAACAATGAGCAGTTCTTC
TRBV5-6	14	once	TRBJ2-7	NA	CASSSRDVGGEQYF	TGTGCCAGCAGCTCCCGGGACGTGGGGGGCGAGCAGTACTTC
TRBV12-3/TRBV12-4	13	NA	TRBJ2-7	NA	CASSRGTIHEQYF	TGTGCCAGCAGCCGTGGGACCATCCACGAGCAGTACTTC
TRBV12-3/TRBV12-4	16	NA	TRBJ1-2	NA	CASSTTYRDLAYGYTF	TGTGCCAGCAGTACTACCTACAGGGATCTCGCCTATGGCTACACCTTC
TRBV4-3	23	NA	TRBJ2-3	TRBD2	CASSQDQEGPSGGSNSSTDTQYF	TGCGCCAGCAGCCAAGATCAAGAGGGGCCTAGCGGGGGATCTAATTCTAGCACAGATACGCAGTATTTT
TRBV6-4	13	NA	TRBJ1-2	TRBD1	CATSQTGGRGYTF	TGTGCCACGTCCCAGACAGGGGGACGCGGCTACACCTTC
TRBV7-8	15	NA	TRBJ2-3	TRBD2	CASSLWRGGTDTQYF	TGTGCCAGCAGCTTATGGCGGGGGGGCACAGATACGCAGTATTTT
TRBV20-1	15	few	TRBJ2-2	TRBD1	CSALRQGANTGELFF	TGCAGTGCTTTACGGCAGGGGGCGAACACCGGGGAACTGTTTTTT
TRBV29-1	12	NA	TRBJ1-2	NA	CSARTEGYGYTF	TGCAGCGCCCGGACAGAGGGGTATGGCTACACCTTC
TRBV15	17	NA	TRBJ2-3	NA	CATSRDSGTARTDTQYF	TGTGCCACCAGCAGAGATTCTGGTACAGCGAGGACAGATACGCAGTATTTT
TRBV12-3/TRBV12-4	14	NA	TRBJ2-3	TRBD1	CASSPDRRADAQYF	TGTGCCAGCAGCCCGGACAGGAGAGCAGATGCGCAGTATTTT
TRBV4-3	15	NA	TRBJ2-5	NA	CASSQERVVYNEQYF	TGCGCCAGCAGCCAAGAGAGGGTAGTTTACAATGAGCAGTACTTC
TRBV7-9	14	few	TRBJ1-4	NA	CASSSAEERGKLFF	TGTGCCAGCAGCTCGGCGGAGGAAAGAGGAAAACTGTTTTTT
TRBV13	15	NA	TRBJ2-7	TRBD1	CASSYTGQGMSEQYF	TGTGCCAGCAGCTATACGGGACAGGGGATGAGCGAGCAGTACTTC
TRBV6-5	15	many	TRBJ2-7	TRBD1	CASSYGRTGDYEQYF	TGTGCCAGCAGTTACGGAAGGACAGGGGACTACGAGCAGTACTTC
TRBV4-1	18	NA	TRBJ1-1	TRBD1	CASSHTGQGALLDTEAFF	TGCGCCAGCAGCCACACGGGGCAGGGGGCTCTTCTGGACACTGAAGCTTTCTTT
TRBV27	16	many	TRBJ1-2	NA	CASSLSVGGFYYGYTF	TGTGCCAGCAGTTTATCCGTCGGCGGTTTTTACTATGGCTACACCTTC
TRBV20-1	14	NA	TRBJ2-1	TRBD2	CSAVTSGDYNEQFF	TGCAGTGCGGTGACTAGCGGGGACTACAATGAGCAGTTCTTC
TRBV7-2	15	NA	TRBJ1-2	NA	CASSLNGAEDYGYTF	TGTGCCAGCAGCTTAAACGGCGCAGAAGACTATGGCTACACCTTC
TRBV12-3/TRBV12-4	12	many	TRBJ1-2	NA	CASSSAMTGYTF	TGTGCCAGCAGTTCTGCGATGACCGGCTACACCTTC
TRBV4-2	14	NA	TRBJ2-4	TRBD2	CASSQEAGLDIQYF	TGTGCCAGCAGCCAGGAAGCCGGACTAGACATTCAGTACTTC
TRBV10-3	14	NA	TRBJ2-1	TRBD1	CAISSRDRGNEQFF	TGTGCCATCAGTAGCCGGGACAGGGGAAATGAGCAGTTCTTC
TRBV7-9	13	NA	TRBJ1-1	NA	CASRGAMNTEAFF	TGTGCCAGCAGGGGCGCTATGAACACTGAAGCTTTCTTT
TRBV7-3	13	NA	TRBJ1-1	NA	CASSPHGFTEAFF	TGTGCCAGCAGCCCCCATGGGTTCACTGAAGCTTTCTTT